This entry describes one T cell receptor (beta chain). This sample stems from a study of blood T cell repertoires in COVID-19. Background on the study: Acute and convalescent COVID-19 specimens originated in the United States, Italy and Spain. From T cells, B-cell-depleted T cells, or PBMCs came the material, which was cDNA or gDNA.

Authors' data handling: Estimated nucleated cell counts came from reference gene primer amplification. This table comes from immunoSEQ multiplex PCR, and its TCRdb copy is limited to in-frame clones, with some not included. The V and J calls and clone size are taken from that table; D and trimming were inferred from the DNA. In the table there are around 72,000 clones, about 90% of which are singletons. The sequencing sample was made of peripheral blood. This TCR derives from a human donor with active COVID-19. The donor label of this sample is uncertain.

Here the CDR3 reads CATRDTLGKGTGELFF. The CDR3 bases are TGTGCCACCAGGGACACCCTGGGAAAGGGCACCGGGGAGCTGTTTTTT. The chain couples TRBV24-1 to TRBJ2-2; perhaps TRBD1 as D (5 bases). The ends were cut back, 7 bases at V and 4 bases at J, with 18 bases in the middle. The CDR3 is 16 amino acids. Germline V CDR1 and CDR2: KGHDR, SFDVKD.